The T cell receptor (beta chain) described here comes from a study of blood T cell repertoires in COVID-19 (dated by TCRdb to about 2020). Concerning the study at large: Samples covering the acute and convalescent phases of COVID-19 were provided by collaborators in the United States, Italy and Spain. The material from the prospective study consisted of cDNA or gDNA derived from T cells, B-cell-depleted T cells, or PBMCs. The dataset comprised deeply sampled blood TCRbeta repertoires from subjects exposed to, actively infected with, or recovered from COVID-19. The repertoires were made available in a free public database intended to serve as a resource for research on the immune response to SARS-CoV-2. The samples were drawn from the first 160 participants of the ongoing ImmuneRACE study and from under 1,500 subjects provided by 6 global collaborators. Sample metadata almost always included a de-identified subject ID, COVID-19 status, age in years and sex. Where HLA class I and class II types were available, the types were taken from metadata supplied by the sample provider, not from assay-based typing. Beyond this particular receptor, the publication reports: The amount of clinical and demographic metadata varied by source and participant and was provided uncurated.

TCRbeta CDR3 regions were amplified from genomic DNA using the immunoSEQ Assay, a bias-controlled multiplex PCR. As for the original processing: The number of nucleated cells in each sample was estimated from the amplification of reference gene primers within the assay. Sequence reads were collapsed and filtered to measure the absolute abundance of every unique TCRbeta CDR3 rearrangement. For each sample, productive Simpson clonality was calculated as the square root of Simpson's diversity index over productive rearrangements. Drawn from immuneACCESS, this table holds only the in-frame rearrangements with V and J called that TCRdb kept. Clones are partly lost; checked studies trace under half to an unresolved V gene and leave the rest unexplained. The V and J calls and the clone size are those of that table, but D and trimming were determined from the DNA. This sample is represented by some 170,000 clones; more than 75% of them were singletons. 1.2% of the sample comes from the top ten.

A word on this clone: No cognate antigen has been identified for it. There are no base qualities to consult, and no much larger clone falls within one base.

V is pared back by 0 bases and J by 8 bases, with 11 bases lying between the germline termini. CDR1 and CDR2 are drawn from the germline V gene: LGHNA, YNFKEQ. Counted from cysteine to phenylalanine, this CDR3 has 14 amino acids. Only the CDR3 DNA stays, 42 bases, in frame from base 1. Participants in the prospective study were aged roughly 18 to 89 years, lived in about two dozen United States geographic areas, and enrolled through a virtual design. To assign participants to cohorts, the prospective study relied on clinical history that participants themselves reported in a screening survey and a study questionnaire. Mobile phlebotomists in the prospective study collected whole blood, serum and a nasopharyngeal or oropharyngeal swab from every participant. Additional blood draws and questionnaires over an approximately two-month period could optionally be provided by prospective study participants. Prospective study blood samples were shipped either frozen or at room temperature before DNA extraction.

The clonotype comes from a human donor with acute COVID-19. The donor label of this sample is uncertain. The specimen was PBMCs or T cells enriched from blood (not recorded which). Rearrangement joined TRBV4-2 to TRBJ2-1, with TRBD2 perhaps the D gene, on 6 matching bases. The nucleotide sequence reads as follows: TGTGCCAGCAGCCAAGATCTAGCGTATGATGAGCAGTTCTTC. Translated, it gives CASSQDLAYDEQFF.